This T cell receptor beta chain was captured by sequencing in a study of T-cell memory formation after mild COVID-19. Findings and limits, study-wide: Whether day 37 second-wave clones are SARS-CoV-2-specific was not confirmed. Within pre-infection memory, some responding clones were found, suggesting cross-reactive memory joined.

About this clonotype: Antigen: not known.

With constant-segment primers, 5'RACE yielded cDNA libraries of TCR alpha and TCR beta that carried sample barcodes and UMIs. One entry per CDR3 protein, called by TCRdb with MiXCR from the 5' RACE reads. The sample lists 110,000 to 150,000 distinct CDR3 sequences; around 27% were seen once. The CDR3 length is 16 residues. V lost 4 bases and J 1 base, leaving 16 bases between the germline ends. Per germline, CDR1 LGHDT and CDR2 YNNKEL (reference sequence). Sequencing used PBMCs or a T cell subset sorted from them (not recorded which). This sequence joins TRBV3-1 and TRBJ1-1, with D uncertain. The origin of this receptor is an adult woman who had mild COVID-19 (a few samples of this study predate the infection). Cell type and time point are not known. CDR3 sequence: CASSPYDGPANTEAFF. The CDR3 coding sequence is TGTGCCAGCAGCCCGTACGACGGCCCGGCGAACACTGAAGCTTTCTTT. The whole variable domain, remainder taken from reference TRBV3-1 and TRBJ1-1, is DTAVSQTPKYLVTQMGNDKSIKCEQNLGHDTMYWYKQDSKKFLKIMFSYNNKELIINETVPNRFSPKSPDKAHLNLHINSLELGDSAVYFCASSPYDGPANTEAFFGQGTRLTVV.